A single sample gave rise to the 20 T cell receptor beta chains below, sequenced in a study of STAT5B mutations in CD4+ large granular lymphocyte leukemia. The assay was immunoSEQ multiplex PCR, and TCRdb's table has in-frame clones only and misses some. The data contain some 35,000 clones, roughly 88% of them seen just once; the ten biggest clones take up about 0.92%. Sequencing was performed on CD4+ T cells from blood buffy coats. These TCRs come from a human donor in good health.

The V call is TRBV9, the J call TRBJ2-7, with D uncertain. Germline V CDR1 and CDR2: SGDLS, YYNGEE. This CDR3 region has 13 residues. Trimming removed 0 bases from V and 4 bases from J, with 8 bases in between. For the CDR3, the DNA is TGTGCCAGCAGCGTAGGCCTAAATTACGAGCAGTACTTC. It encodes CASSVGLNYEQYF.

The genes are TRBV5-1 and TRBJ2-3, with D maybe TRBD1 (6 bases). Looked up from germline, CDR1 is SGHRS and CDR2 is YFSETQ. There are 15 residues in the CDR3. V gave up 2 bases and J gave up 3 bases, with 13 bases separating them. The CDR3 DNA is TGCGCCAGCAGCTTAGTCAGGGGCAGGACAGATACGCAGTATTTT. This encodes CASSLVRGRTDTQYF.

This chain links TRBV27 with TRBJ1-5; the match to TRBD1 covers 7 bases. In germline, CDR1 is MNHEY, CDR2 SMNVEV (reference sequence). The CDR3 is made up of 15 amino acids. Trimming at V came to 6 bases and at J to 2 bases, leaving 7 bases not matched to a gene. CDR3 in DNA: TGTGCCAGCAGCACCACAGGGGACCGCAATCAGCCCCAGCATTTT. This codes for CASSTTGDRNQPQHF.

The rearrangement uses TRBV5-1 and TRBJ2-5, with D uncertain. CDR3 length equals 12 residues. Deletions cut 3 bases from V and 3 bases from J, with 6 bases between. CDR1 SGHRS and CDR2 YFSETQ come from the germline V gene. The DNA of the CDR3 is TGCGCCAGCAGCTCTGGAAAAGAGACCCAGTACTTC. Translated, it gives CASSSGKETQYF.

This chain links TRBV29-1 with TRBJ1-2; a weak D match, TRBD1 (5 bases). The germline gives CDR1 SQVTM, CDR2 ANQGSEA. The length of the CDR3 is 12 residues. V was trimmed by 4 bases and J by 4 bases, leaving 10 bases between them. The chain's CDR3 is CSVGKGIYGYTF. The CDR3 coding sequence is TGCAGCGTTGGGAAGGGGATCTATGGCTACACCTTC.

In its sample, this clone was seen once. This chain uses TRBV19 with TRBJ1-5; D uncertain. The CDR3 covers 13 residues. Germline CDR1 is LNHDA and CDR2 is SQIVND (reference sequence). The ends were cut back, 6 bases at V and 0 bases at J, with 6 bases in the middle. The CDR3 spells CASRSYSNQPQHF. The CDR3 bases are TGTGCCAGTAGGAGCTATAGCAATCAGCCCCAGCATTTT.

The chain employs TRBV6-5 and TRBJ1-1, with no clear D. In germline, CDR1 is MNHEY, CDR2 SVGAGI. CDR3 length: 13 residues. Trimming took 6 bases from V and 0 from J, leaving 8 bases between them. The CDR3 is CASRRLVNTEAFF. In DNA, the CDR3 is TGTGCCAGCAGGCGATTAGTGAACACTGAAGCTTTCTTT.

The rearrangement uses TRBV6-5 and TRBJ1-3, with D hard to call. The germline gives CDR1 MNHEY, CDR2 SVGAGI. The V end lost 0 bases, the J end lost 2 bases, and 5 bases lay between the germline ends. CDR3 length equals 14 residues. The CDR3 nucleotides are TGTGCCAGCAGTTACTCGGGGACTGGAAACACCATATATTTT. Residues: CASSYSGTGNTIYF.

The V call is TRBV4-3, the J call TRBJ2-7; D is unclear. Germline lookup yields CDR1 LGHNA and CDR2 YSLEER. The V end was cut by 0 bases, the J end by 3 bases, with 9 bases between. The CDR3 runs to 14 residues. This CDR3 reads CASSQDNSLYEQYF. CDR3 coding DNA: TGCGCCAGCAGCCAAGATAACAGCCTCTACGAGCAGTACTTC.

The chain couples TRBV6-4 to TRBJ1-6; the D gene is possibly TRBD1 (6 bases). The CDR3 is 13 residues long. Germline V gene lookup returns CDR1 MRHNA and CDR2 SNTAGT. Trimming shortened V by 4 bases and J by 9 bases, and 10 bases separated the two germline ends. The CDR3 loop reads CASSVDSISPLHF. DNA for the CDR3: TGTGCCAGCAGTGTGGACAGTATTTCACCCCTCCACTTT.

J is TRBJ1-1 and V is TRBV19; D gene ambiguous. Germline lookup yields CDR1 LNHDA and CDR2 SQIVND (reference sequence). This CDR3 has 17 residues. The V and J ends lost 3 bases and 3 bases respectively, with 20 bases between them. This chain's CDR3 is CASSIIGSPRIDTEAFF. CDR3 nucleotide sequence: TGTGCCAGTAGTATTATAGGAAGCCCCAGGATAGACACTGAAGCTTTCTTT.

The rearrangement joins TRBV18 to TRBJ1-1; unclear D gene. Per germline, CDR1 KGHSH and CDR2 LQKENI. Trimming removed 3 bases from V and 1 base from J, with 9 bases in between. The CDR3 has 14 residues. For the CDR3, the DNA is TGTGCCAGCTCACCCACGATTCCGAACACTGAAGCTTTCTTT. This codes for CASSPTIPNTEAFF. The full variable domain, in which reference TRBV18 and TRBJ1-1 provide the parts outside the CDR3, is NAGVMQNPRHLVRRRGQEARLRCSPMKGHSHVYWYRQLPEEGLKFMVYLQKENIIDESGMPKERFSAEFPKEGPSILRIQQVVRGDSAAYFCASSPTIPNTEAFFGQGTRLTVV.

The chain is built from TRBV27 and TRBJ2-1; 8 nucleotides align to TRBD2. The CDR3 is 14 amino acids. V was pared by 7 bases and J by 5 bases, with 7 bases of the junction left unmatched. Germline V gene data show CDR1 as MNHEY and CDR2 as SMNVEV (reference sequence). CDR3 DNA sequence: TGTGCCAGCAAACCCGGGGGGGGAAACAATGAGCAGTTCTTC. It encodes CASKPGGGNNEQFF.

The chain combines TRBV28 with TRBJ2-7; possibly TRBD1 or TRBD2 for D (5 bases each). The CDR3 length is 16 residues. V lost 4 bases and J 2 bases, leaving 18 bases between the germline ends. The germline V gene has CDR1 MDHEN and CDR2 SYDVKM. The DNA of the CDR3 is TGTGCCAGCAGTTCCTATTCGGGACCGACGCCCTACGAGCAGTACTTC. It codes for CASSSYSGPTPYEQYF.

CDR3 sequence: CASSLMGAGEKLFF. Written as DNA, the CDR3 is TGTGCCAGCAGCTTAATGGGGGCGGGTGAAAAACTGTTTTTT. The chain links TRBV7-3 to TRBJ1-4, with D possibly matching TRBD1 (6 bases). Germline CDR1 and CDR2: SGHTA and FQGTGA. The ends were cut back, 1 base at V and 7 bases at J, with 10 bases in the middle. The CDR3 extends over 14 amino acids.

This sequence joins TRBV6-1 and TRBJ1-6; no clear D. In germline, CDR1 is MNHNS, CDR2 SASEGT. Trimming took 7 bases from V and 7 from J, leaving 14 bases between them. The CDR3 has 14 residues. In DNA, the CDR3 is TGTGCCAGCACCTTTGGAGGGAGGAATTCACCCCTCCACTTT. Protein: CASTFGGRNSPLHF.

The chain recombines TRBV6-1 with TRBJ2-7, with D tentatively TRBD1 (7 bases). Germline V gene sequence: CDR1 MNHNS, CDR2 SASEGT. The V end was cut by 9 bases, the J end by 5 bases, with 17 bases between. This CDR3 comprises 13 residues. CDR3: CASKRQGGHEQYF. The CDR3 bases are TGTGCCAGTAAGCGACAGGGAGGCCACGAGCAGTACTTC.

The chain carries TRBV11-2 and TRBJ1-1, with D possibly TRBD1 on 5 matching bases. V was clipped by 5 bases and J by 4 bases, with 14 bases between them. From germline, CDR1 is SGHAT and CDR2 FQNNGV. The CDR3 is 14 residues long. CDR3 nucleotides: TGTGCCAGCAGCCTCTCCAGGGTTGGCACTGAAGCTTTCTTT. Translation: CASSLSRVGTEAFF.

V and J are TRBV7-3 and TRBJ2-5; D gene ambiguous. Trimming took 1 base from V and 4 from J, leaving 4 bases between them. Germline V gene data show CDR1 as SGHTA and CDR2 as FQGTGA. CDR3 length: 12 residues. For the CDR3, the DNA is TGTGCCAGCAGCTTAAACGGAGAGACCCAGTACTTC. This codes for CASSLNGETQYF. The variable domain in full, completed from reference TRBV7-3 and TRBJ2-5, reads GAGVSQTPSNKVTEKGKYVELRCDPISGHTALYWYRQSLGQGPEFLIYFQGTGAADDSGLPNDRFFAVRPEGSVSTLKIQRTERGDSAVYLCASSLNGETQYFGPGTRLLVL.

CDR3 DNA: TGTGCCAGCAGTTACTCGGGACTTGGCTATGGCTACACCTTC. This codes for CASSYSGLGYGYTF. The rearrangement links TRBV6-6 to TRBJ1-2; D may be TRBD1 (5 bases). V lost 0 bases and J lost 4, with 9 bases in between. The CDR3 length is 14 residues. Germline V lookup: CDR1 MNHNY, CDR2 SVGAGI (reference sequence).